These 32 T cell receptor beta chains were all obtained from the same sample, sequenced in a study of T-cell memory formation after mild COVID-19. TCRdb re-called the 5' RACE reads with MiXCR, one entry per CDR3 protein. The table has fewer than 700,000 distinct CDR3 sequences, approximately 18% seen once; the top ten hold more than 10%. The specimen was PBMCs or a T cell subset sorted from them (not recorded which). These receptor sequences come from an adult woman who had mild COVID-19 (a few samples of this study predate the infection). Cell type and time point are not known.

This clonotype was detected a few times. The chain is built from TRBV3-1 and TRBJ2-3; D is unclear. Trimming took off 0 bases at V and 1 base at J, with 11 bases between the two ends. The CDR3 runs 16 residues. Germline loops: CDR1 LGHDT, CDR2 YNNKEL (reference sequence). The CDR3 bases are TGTGCCAGCAGCCAAGATCCCCGGGCCGGCACAGATACGCAGTATTTT. Protein: CASSQDPRAGTDTQYF.

This clonotype showed up just a few times. The chain recombines TRBV7-9 with TRBJ2-3; TRBD1 agrees at 7 bases. The CDR3 runs to 16 residues. Germline values: CDR1 SEHNR, CDR2 FQNEAQ (reference sequence). The trim removed 5 bases at V and 3 bases at J, leaving 11 bases unmatched. The CDR3 sequence is CASSRPDRIRTDTQYF. CDR3 nucleotide sequence: TGTGCCAGCAGCCGACCGGACAGGATAAGGACAGATACGCAGTATTTT.

This clonotype appeared a few times. In DNA, the CDR3 is TGTGCCAGCAGTTCCTCGACGCCGGCGAGCACAGATACGCAGTATTTT. Its translation is CASSSSTPASTDTQYF. The chain employs TRBV27 and TRBJ2-3, with D uncertain. V was trimmed by 4 bases and J by 0 bases, leaving 14 bases between them. CDR1 and CDR2 from the germline V gene are MNHEY and SMNVEV (reference sequence). CDR3 length: 16 amino acids.

The table lists this clonotype with a few counts. This rearrangement joins TRBV28 to TRBJ2-2; D unclear. The germline V gene has CDR1 MDHEN and CDR2 SYDVKM. The CDR3 runs to 13 residues. Trimming shortened V by 3 bases and J by 5 bases, and 7 bases separated the two germline ends. CDR3 sequence: CASSFTRTGELFF. CDR3 in DNA: TGTGCCAGCAGTTTTACACGTACCGGGGAGCTGTTTTTT.

This clonotype was detected once. This rearrangement joins TRBV7-6 to TRBJ2-3; D is unclear. The CDR3 covers 12 residues. Germline CDR1 and CDR2: SGHVS and FNYEAQ. Trimming took off 6 bases at V and 3 bases at J, with 7 bases between the two ends. CDR3 DNA sequence: TGTGCCAGCAGGGGGATGACAGATACGCAGTATTTT. It yields the protein CASRGMTDTQYF.

This clonotype was counted a few times. This rearrangement joins TRBV5-5 to TRBJ1-1; no clear D. Germline V lookup: CDR1 SGHKS, CDR2 YYEKEE (reference sequence). The V end was cut by 4 bases, the J end by 1 base, with 14 bases between. This CDR3 contains 15 residues. The CDR3 DNA reads as TGTGCCAGCAGCCCCGACATGTTAAGGAACACTGAAGCTTTCTTT. Its protein is CASSPDMLRNTEAFF.

This chain links TRBV19 with TRBJ2-2; D possibly uses TRBD1 or TRBD2 (5 bases each). The CDR3 runs 14 residues. Germline V gene sequence: CDR1 LNHDA, CDR2 SQIVND (reference sequence). The V and J ends lost 7 bases and 1 base respectively, with 10 bases between them. The CDR3 nucleotides are TGTGCCAGTAAAGGGACGGTGAACACCGGGGAGCTGTTTTTT. Its translation is CASKGTVNTGELFF.

In its sample, this clonotype was seen many times. As DNA, the CDR3 is TGCGCCAGCAGCCCAAGCGGCGCGTTTTATTATGGCTACACCTTC. Residues: CASSPSGAFYYGYTF. The genes are TRBV4-3 and TRBJ1-2; no definite D call. Germline CDR1 reads LGHNA; CDR2 reads YSLEER. Trimming removed 4 bases at V and 5 bases at J, with 17 bases between. The CDR3 is made up of 15 amino acids.

This clonotype was counted a few times. The chain combines TRBV9 with TRBJ2-3; 8 nucleotides align to TRBD2. Germline CDR1 reads SGDLS; CDR2 reads YYNGEE. Trimming at V came to 7 bases and at J to 4 bases, leaving 14 bases not matched to a gene. The CDR3 spans 16 residues. The chain's CDR3 is CASESGGLGKADTQYF. Written as DNA, the CDR3 is TGTGCCAGCGAAAGCGGGGGACTTGGAAAGGCAGATACGCAGTATTTT.

The chain couples TRBV14 to TRBJ2-5, with unresolved D. Trimming removed 3 bases from V and 5 bases from J, with 13 bases in between. From germline, CDR1 is SGHDN and CDR2 FVKESK. The CDR3 consists of 14 residues. As DNA, the CDR3 is TGTGCCAGCAGCCACAGACAAGCAGAGGAGACCCAGTACTTC. It translates to CASSHRQAEETQYF.

This clonotype appeared a few times. The chain combines TRBV24-1 with TRBJ2-3; 9 bases line up with TRBD1. With V trimmed by 3 bases and J by 5 bases, 14 bases remained unmatched. The CDR3 spans 18 residues. The germline CDR1 and CDR2 sequences are KGHDR and SFDVKD. The CDR3 DNA reads as TGTGCCACCAGTGATCCCCGGACCGACAGGGGGTTCAGAGATACGCAGTATTTT. The encoded protein is CATSDPRTDRGFRDTQYF.

The chain links TRBV27 to TRBJ1-5; a possible D gene is TRBD1 (5 bases). From germline, CDR1 is MNHEY and CDR2 SMNVEV (reference sequence). The V end was cut by 4 bases, the J end by 3 bases, with 13 bases between. This CDR3 has 15 residues. The CDR3 spells CASSSSGGYNQPQHF. Here the CDR3 DNA reads TGTGCCAGCAGTTCCTCGGGGGGTTACAATCAGCCCCAGCATTTT.

This clonotype came up a few times. The chain carries TRBV6-1 and TRBJ2-7; 10 bases line up with TRBD1. V was pared by 2 bases and J by 5 bases, with 18 bases of the junction left unmatched. This CDR3 region has 19 residues. CDR1 is MNHNS, CDR2 SASEGT, per germline. The CDR3 loop reads CASSESGQGVLGPYHEQYF. The CDR3 DNA reads TGTGCCAGCAGTGAATCAGGACAGGGGGTCTTGGGACCCTATCACGAGCAGTACTTC.

The chain recombines TRBV11-2 with TRBJ2-7, with a possible D match to TRBD2 (6 bases). V gave up 8 bases and J gave up 2 bases, with 13 bases separating them. This CDR3 contains 13 residues. Per the germline V gene, CDR1 is SGHAT and CDR2 is FQNNGV. DNA for the CDR3: TGTGCCAGCCACCCGGGGGTTACCTACGAGCAGTACTTC. This sequence encodes CASHPGVTYEQYF.

V usage is TRBV4-1 and J usage is TRBJ1-1, with TRBD1 as a possible D gene (5 bases). V was clipped by 5 bases and J by 2 bases, with 9 bases between them. This CDR3 is 13 amino acids long. CDR1 is MGHRA, CDR2 YSYEKL, per germline. The CDR3 here is CASSIGVNTEAFF. The DNA for the CDR3 is TGCGCCAGCAGCATAGGGGTAAACACTGAAGCTTTCTTT.

This clonotype was observed a handful of times. This chain connects TRBV20-1 to TRBJ2-3; D gene uncertain. With 0 bases removed from V and 1 base from J, the gap between germline ends came to 11 bases. This CDR3 comprises 15 residues. CDR1 DFQATT and CDR2 SNEGSKA come from the germline V gene (reference sequence). This CDR3 reads CSARDSSRRTDTQYF. DNA of the CDR3: TGCAGTGCTAGAGATTCCAGCAGACGCACAGATACGCAGTATTTT.

This clonotype occurred once. The chain recombines TRBV6-2 or TRBV6-3 with TRBJ2-7, with 11 bases identical to TRBD2. The V segment lost 5 bases and the J segment 3 bases; nucleotides outside the gene matches: 6. This CDR3 has 15 residues. In germline, CDR1 is MNHEY, CDR2 SVGEGT. CDR3 coding DNA: TGTGCCAGCAGTAGGGCCGGGACTAGCGGCTACGAGCAGTACTTC. It is translated as CASSRAGTSGYEQYF.

This clonotype was seen only a few times. The rearrangement links TRBV12-3 or TRBV12-4 to TRBJ2-5; 7 bases map to TRBD2. The CDR3 has 14 residues. With V trimmed by 6 bases and J by 3 bases, 7 bases remained unmatched. CDR3 bases: TGTGCCAGCAGCCTACTAGCGTGGGAAGAGACCCAGTACTTC. It specifies CASSLLAWEETQYF.

V and J are TRBV5-1 and TRBJ2-1; 7 bases agree with TRBD2. Germline CDR1 and CDR2: SGHRS and YFSETQ. The CDR3 consists of 16 residues. The V gene end was trimmed by 0 bases and the J gene end by 2 bases; junction bases not matched to a gene: 5. The CDR3 here is CASSLVAREAYNEQFF. The CDR3 DNA sequence: TGCGCCAGCAGCTTGGTCGCCCGGGAGGCCTACAATGAGCAGTTCTTC.

A few counts support this clonotype. The chain uses TRBV12-3 or TRBV12-4 and TRBJ2-3; 8 bases are shared with TRBD2. This CDR3 comprises 13 residues. V dropped 7 bases and J dropped 14; count of bases not matched to a gene: 14. CDR3 amino acids: CASMGLVKWKRYF. In DNA form, the CDR3 reads TGTGCCAGCATGGGACTAGTGAAATGGAAGCGGTATTTT.

This clonotype was counted between two and nine times. The chain links TRBV7-6 to TRBJ2-3; 9 bases fit TRBD1. The ends lost 4 bases at V and 5 bases at J; junction bases unmatched: 10. CDR1 is SGHVS, CDR2 FNYEAQ, per germline. The CDR3 runs to 16 residues. CDR3 loop: CASSYPGQGPQDTQYF. As DNA, the CDR3 is TGTGCCAGCAGCTATCCGGGACAGGGCCCCCAAGATACGCAGTATTTT.

To note about this clonotype: The junction does not match germline at one end; this may be a read error. The V and J genes are TRBV12-3 or TRBV12-4 and TRBJ2-6; D is undetermined. The CDR3 consists of 15 residues. CDR3 sequence (DNA): TGTGACAGCAGTTTTGTAGGGACTGGGGCCAACGTCCTGACTTTC. Protein: CDSSFVGTGANVLTF.

J is TRBJ1-2 and V is TRBV5-1, with TRBD1 identical over 10 bases. Germline V gene data show CDR1 as SGHRS and CDR2 as YFSETQ. V shed 3 bases, J shed 5 bases, and the junction held 4 bases outside the gene matches. The CDR3 is made up of 14 amino acids. DNA for the CDR3: TGCGCCAGCAGCTGGTTGGACAGGGGGTATGGCTACACCTTC. It is translated as CASSWLDRGYGYTF.

The chain couples TRBV24-1 to TRBJ2-6, with 7 nucleotides matching TRBD1. In germline, CDR1 is KGHDR, CDR2 SFDVKD. This CDR3 is built from 15 residues. V was pared by 9 bases and J by 1 base, with 5 bases of the junction left unmatched. CDR3 coding DNA: TGTGCCACCGGGACAGTAGATTCTGGGGCCAACGTCCTGACTTTC. Protein sequence: CATGTVDSGANVLTF.

The chain couples TRBV7-2 to TRBJ2-2, with TRBD2 identical over 15 bases. The germline V gene encodes CDR1 SGHTA and CDR2 FQGNSA. CDR3 length equals 18 residues. V shed 2 bases and J 6 bases; nucleotides not matched to a gene: 7. The CDR3 DNA reads as TGTGCCAGCAGCTTATCAGGGGGACTAGCGGGAGGATCCGGGGAGCTGTTTTTT. It specifies CASSLSGGLAGGSGELFF.

The chain employs TRBV7-9 and TRBJ2-7, with TRBD1 matching 10 bases. Trimming took 4 bases from V and 3 from J; bases not matched to a gene: 12. The CDR3 sequence is 17 residues long. Germline CDR1 reads SEHNR; CDR2 reads FQNEAQ (reference sequence). CDR3 sequence reads: CASSYPGTGEDFYEQYF. CDR3 nucleotides: TGTGCCAGCAGCTACCCCGGGACAGGGGAAGACTTCTACGAGCAGTACTTC.

This clonotype was counted a few times. The chain uses TRBV11-2 and TRBJ1-2; a weak D match, TRBD1 (5 bases). Trimming shortened V by 6 bases and J by 4 bases, and 18 bases separated the two germline ends. Germline V gene lookup returns CDR1 SGHAT and CDR2 FQNNGV. CDR3 length equals 15 residues. CDR3 nucleotides: TGTGCCAGCAGAAAACCGGGGCAGCTATTCTATGGCTACACCTTC. This translates into CASRKPGQLFYGYTF.

J is TRBJ1-1 and V is TRBV29-1, with no clear D. V was pared by 3 bases and J by 1 base, with 3 bases between. CDR1 and CDR2 (germline): SQVTM, ANQGSEA. The CDR3 has 11 amino acids. The CDR3 DNA sequence: TGCAGCGTTGAGGAGAACACTGAAGCTTTCTTT. This encodes CSVEENTEAFF.

This clonotype was counted a few times. The rearrangement uses TRBV18 and TRBJ1-2; 9 positions match TRBD1. This CDR3 region has 13 residues. The ends lost 8 bases at V and 7 bases at J; junction bases unmatched: 8. Germline V lookup: CDR1 KGHSH, CDR2 LQKENI. CDR3 loop: CASDATGGGGYTF. CDR3 in DNA: TGTGCCAGCGACGCAACAGGGGGCGGTGGCTACACCTTC.

This clonotype occurred a few times. This chain uses TRBV5-1 with TRBJ2-3; tentative D call: TRBD2 (5 bases). This CDR3 has 12 residues. The V and J ends lost 4 bases and 4 bases respectively, with 7 bases between them. Per germline, CDR1 SGHRS and CDR2 YFSETQ. CDR3 nucleotide sequence: TGCGCCAGCAGCCAGGACTCAGATACGCAGTATTTT. As protein: CASSQDSDTQYF.

This clonotype has at least ten counts. CDR3 bases: TGCAGCGTTGAGGAACCACCTAGGGATACGCAGTATTTT. Protein product: CSVEEPPRDTQYF. This chain joins TRBV29-1 and TRBJ2-3; no clear D gene. Trimming left V 3 bases short and J 6 bases short, with 13 bases between. The CDR3 has 13 residues. Germline values: CDR1 SQVTM, CDR2 ANQGSEA.

The chain links TRBV6-1 to TRBJ1-2; 9 bases fit TRBD1. V was clipped by 6 bases and J by 7 bases; unmatched bases: 6. CDR1 is MNHNS, CDR2 SASEGT, per germline. This CDR3 is 13 amino acids long. CDR3 sequence (DNA): TGTGCCAGCAGGAAGGACAGGGGATCTGGCTACACCTTC. Translated: CASRKDRGSGYTF.